Presented here are 11 T cell receptor beta chains from one specimen sequenced in a study of blood T cell repertoires in COVID-19. The table came from immunoSEQ multiplex PCR; TCRdb's copy has only in-frame clones and leaves some out. This table has under 250,000 clones, approximately 81% appearing once. The sample consisted of peripheral blood. The receptors were gathered from a man aged 50 or older who had recovered from COVID-19.

The chain recombines TRBV28 with TRBJ1-1; TRBD1 aligns across 8 bases. Looked up from germline, CDR1 is MDHEN and CDR2 is SYDVKM. The CDR3 consists of 14 residues. V gave up 5 bases and J gave up 8 bases; unmatched junction bases: 10. The CDR3 protein is CASSPGTGVGEAFF. The CDR3 DNA reads TGTGCCAGCAGTCCAGGGACAGGAGTTGGAGAAGCTTTCTTT. The full variable domain, its missing parts supplied by reference TRBV28 and TRBJ1-1, is DVKVTQSSRYLVKRTGEKVFLECVQDMDHENMFWYRQDPGLGLRLIYFSYDVKMKEKGDIPEGYSVSREKKERFSLILESASTNQTSMYLCASSPGTGVGEAFFGQGTRLTVV.

This rearrangement joins TRBV2 to TRBJ2-1; D may be TRBD2 (6 bases). V was shortened by 6 bases and J by 0 bases, with 12 bases between the two germline ends. This CDR3 is built from 15 residues. Germline V lookup: CDR1 SNHLY, CDR2 FYNNEI. CDR3 amino acids: CASSGDSLSYNEQFF. DNA for the CDR3: TGTGCCAGCAGCGGGGACTCACTCTCCTACAATGAGCAGTTCTTC.

This chain connects TRBV30 to TRBJ2-7; D is perhaps TRBD1 (5 bases). Germline V gives CDR1 GTSNPN, CDR2 SVGIG (reference sequence). Trimming took 0 bases from V and 1 from J, leaving 13 bases between them. The CDR3 has 15 amino acids. In DNA, the CDR3 is TGTGCCTGGAGTGTAACGGGCAGGGCATCCTACGAGCAGTACTTC. It yields the protein CAWSVTGRASYEQYF.

The V call is TRBV13, the J call TRBJ2-7, with D tentatively TRBD2 (6 bases). The CDR3 is 15 amino acids. CDR1 is PRHDT, CDR2 FYEKMQ, per germline (reference sequence). Trimming removed 5 bases at V and 2 bases at J, with 16 bases between. CDR3 DNA sequence: TGTGCCAGCAGCCCAGCCGGGACTGCCCCCTACGAGCAGTACTTC. It is translated as CASSPAGTAPYEQYF.

As DNA, the CDR3 is TGTGCCAGCAGCTTGGCCGGGGGGAATCAGCCCCAGCATTTT. The encoded protein is CASSLAGGNQPQHF. V gene TRBV5-4 combines with J gene TRBJ1-5, with D tentatively TRBD1 (5 bases). V was trimmed by 0 bases and J by 4 bases, leaving 8 bases between them. Germline V gene data show CDR1 as SGHNT and CDR2 as YYREEE (reference sequence). CDR3 length equals 14 residues.

The table lists this clone with a count of one. This chain uses TRBV5-1 with TRBJ1-2; D is possibly TRBD1 (6 bases). Trimming removed 2 bases from V and 5 bases from J, with 16 bases in between. In germline, CDR1 is SGHRS, CDR2 YFSETQ. This CDR3 region has 15 residues. CDR3 nucleotides: TGCGCCAGCAGCTTTTCTTCACAGGGAAATTATGGCTACACCTTC. Protein sequence: CASSFSSQGNYGYTF.

The CDR3 region has the DNA TGTGCCAGTAGTAAATGGGGGTACGCAGGGGACGGCTACACCTTC. Residues: CASSKWGYAGDGYTF. This chain joins TRBV19 and TRBJ1-2; D perhaps matches TRBD1 (6 bases). Germline CDR1 is LNHDA and CDR2 is SQIVND (reference sequence). This CDR3 has 15 amino acids. V lost 4 bases and J 8 bases, leaving 20 bases between the germline ends.

This chain connects TRBV6-4 to TRBJ1-5; D may be TRBD1 (5 bases). CDR3 length: 16 amino acids. Germline V lookup: CDR1 MRHNA, CDR2 SNTAGT. V lost 10 bases, J lost 6 bases, and 25 bases lay in between. CDR3 loop: CANDRQSGIICQPQHF. The CDR3 DNA reads TGTGCCAACGACCGACAGTCCGGAATTATATGTCAGCCCCAGCATTTT.

The chain joins TRBV3-1 (or the pseudogene TRBV3-2) to TRBJ1-5, with TRBD1 matching over 8 bases. This CDR3 has 16 residues. The germline gives CDR1 LGHDT, CDR2 YNNKEL (reference sequence). V lost 4 bases and J lost 4; bases outside the gene matches: 9. The CDR3 loop is CASSPSGQVRNQPQHF. CDR3 DNA sequence: TGTGCCAGCAGCCCCTCGGGACAGGTCAGAAATCAGCCCCAGCATTTT.

The chain combines TRBV6-5 with TRBJ2-7; possibly TRBD1 for D (7 bases). The V end lost 6 bases, the J end lost 3 bases, and 12 bases lay between the germline ends. This CDR3 has 13 residues. Per the germline V gene, CDR1 is MNHEY and CDR2 is SVGAGI. The DNA for the CDR3 is TGTGCCAGCAGGGGGGGACAGAGCTACGAGCAGTACTTC. It translates to CASRGGQSYEQYF.

J is TRBJ1-2 and V is TRBV28; 8 bases map to TRBD1. The CDR3 totals 15 residues. The J segment lost 4 bases and the V segment lost 6 bases, leaving 10 bases of the junction unmatched. Germline CDR1 is MDHEN and CDR2 is SYDVKM. In DNA form, the CDR3 reads TGTGCCAGCAGCTTGACCAGGGGGCAGGGCTATGGCTACACCTTC. Amino acids: CASSLTRGQGYGYTF.